The 14 T cell receptor beta chains in this list originate from one sample, sequenced in a study of identical twins. TCRdb reprocessed the 5' RACE reads with MiXCR, giving one entry per CDR3 protein. Among about 470,000 distinct CDR3 sequences listed, 20% to 25% were seen once. These data also formed part of another study, on T cells expressing NK-cell markers.

Sequencing was performed on CD4+ T cells sorted from blood. These receptors were obtained from a woman aged 18-29 years in good health.

In this sample, this clonotype turned up many times. The V gene is TRBV12-3 or TRBV12-4, the J gene TRBJ1-1; D call uncertain. The CDR3 has 13 amino acids. Trimming took 9 bases from V and 10 from J, leaving 21 bases between them. CDR3 protein: CASSQGRGMGAFF. The CDR3 DNA follows: TGTGCCAGTTCCCAAGGTAGAGGGATGGGAGCTTTCTTT.

This clonotype occurred a few times. The rearrangement links TRBV20-1 to TRBJ2-3; possibly TRBD2 for D (5 bases). Germline CDR1 DFQATT, CDR2 SNEGSKA (reference sequence). The CDR3 covers 13 residues. V was shortened by 8 bases and J by 3 bases, with 15 bases between the two germline ends. CDR3 bases: TGCAGTACGTGGCGGGCTCAAACAGATACGCAGTATTTT. The encoded protein is CSTWRAQTDTQYF.

The V call is TRBV14, the J call TRBJ1-1; a possible D gene is TRBD1 (6 bases). The germline gives CDR1 SGHDN, CDR2 FVKESK. V was pared by 5 bases and J by 6 bases, with 19 bases between. The CDR3 length is 15 residues. As DNA, the CDR3 is TGTGCCAGCAGCTTACGGACAGCGATGGTAGCTGAAGCTTTCTTT. It specifies CASSLRTAMVAEAFF.

The rearrangement links TRBV29-1 to TRBJ2-7; D ambiguous. The ends were cut back, 4 bases at V and 0 bases at J, with 4 bases in the middle. Germline CDR1 reads SQVTM; CDR2 reads ANQGSEA. CDR3 size: 11 residues. The CDR3 DNA is TGCAGCGTTGGAAACTCCTACGAGCAGTACTTC. Translation: CSVGNSYEQYF.

The chain's CDR3 is CAIRSYRGEQYF. CDR3 bases: TGTGCCATCAGGTCATACAGGGGCGAGCAGTACTTC. V gene TRBV10-3 combines with J gene TRBJ2-7, with 7 bases lining up with TRBD1. CDR3 length equals 12 residues. The J segment lost 6 bases and the V segment lost 6 bases, leaving 5 bases of the junction unmatched. Germline values: CDR1 ENHRY, CDR2 SYGVKD.

The V and J genes are TRBV12-3 or TRBV12-4 and TRBJ2-1; 10 bases agree with TRBD2. This CDR3 is built from 15 residues. The V and J ends lost 6 bases and 4 bases, in that order; junction bases with no gene match: 6. The CDR3 sequence: CASSHRTSGYNEQFF. The DNA for the CDR3 is TGTGCCAGCAGCCACAGGACTAGCGGATACAATGAGCAGTTCTTC.

CDR3 sequence reads: CASSLNSGNTEAFF. CDR3 in DNA: TGCGCCAGCAGCTTGAATTCAGGAAACACTGAAGCTTTCTTT. The rearrangement uses TRBV5-1 and TRBJ1-1; D is ambiguous. This CDR3 comprises 14 residues. Germline V gene sequence: CDR1 SGHRS, CDR2 YFSETQ. V dropped 1 base and J dropped 2 bases, with 9 bases sitting between them.

This clonotype was seen a handful of times. V usage is TRBV6-2 or TRBV6-3 and J usage is TRBJ2-5; no firm D call. CDR1 and CDR2 (germline): MNHEY, SVGEGT. The CDR3 extends over 11 amino acids. V dropped 2 bases and J dropped 7 bases, with 5 bases sitting between them. This CDR3 reads CASSYTGTQYF. The CDR3 nucleotides read TGTGCCAGCAGTTACACTGGGACCCAGTACTTC.

This rearrangement joins TRBV5-6 to TRBJ2-2; 13 nucleotides align to TRBD2. CDR1 and CDR2 from the germline V gene are SGHDT and YYEEEE. Unmatched junction bases numbered 7, after V lost 4 bases and J lost 4 bases. The CDR3 extends over 17 amino acids. The chain's CDR3 is CASSPRGLAGLTGELFF. The CDR3 DNA follows: TGTGCCAGCAGCCCCAGGGGACTAGCGGGGCTCACCGGGGAGCTGTTTTTT.

The chain employs TRBV4-3 and TRBJ2-3, with TRBD1 matching over 9 bases. The junction had 4 bases not matched to a gene; V was cut back by 3 bases and J by 3 bases. Germline V gene sequence: CDR1 LGHNA, CDR2 YSLEER. This CDR3 spans 15 amino acids. CDR3 loop: CASSQEQGATDTQYF. CDR3 coding DNA: TGCGCCAGCAGCCAGGAACAGGGGGCAACAGATACGCAGTATTTT.

V usage is TRBV20-1 and J usage is TRBJ2-7; a weak D match, TRBD2 (6 bases). CDR1 DFQATT and CDR2 SNEGSKA come from the germline V gene (reference sequence). The CDR3 is made up of 13 amino acids. The ends were cut back, 5 bases at V and 1 base at J, with 12 bases in the middle. The CDR3 region is CSAARGGSYEQYF. The CDR3 coding sequence is TGCAGTGCTGCCCGTGGGGGGTCCTACGAGCAGTACTTC.

The rearrangement joins TRBV12-3 or TRBV12-4 to TRBJ2-2; D is perhaps TRBD1 or TRBD2 (5 bases each). Between the trimmed V and J ends, which lost 6 bases and 0 bases, there was a span of 11 bases. The length of the CDR3 is 15 residues. This chain's CDR3 is CASRKGPTNTGELFF. The DNA of the CDR3 is TGTGCCAGCAGAAAGGGACCCACGAACACCGGGGAGCTGTTTTTT.

This clonotype has a handful of counts. This chain connects TRBV2 to TRBJ2-4; D remains unclear. The V gene lost 5 bases and the J gene lost 8 bases, with 7 bases spanning the gap. The CDR3 has 11 residues. CDR1 and CDR2 (germline): SNHLY, FYNNEI. CDR3 protein: CASSLKDIQYF. CDR3 nucleotides: TGTGCCAGCAGTCTAAAGGACATTCAGTACTTC. Complete variable domain (other parts from reference TRBV2 and TRBJ2-4): EPEVTQTPSHQVTQMGQEVILRCVPISNHLYFYWYRQILGQKVEFLVSFYNNEISEKSEIFDDQFSVERPDGSNFTLKIRSTKLEDSAMYFCASSLKDIQYFGAGTRLSVL.

This clonotype was recorded a few times. The chain links TRBV10-2 to TRBJ2-7, with 11 bases identical to TRBD2. Losses at the gene ends were 7 bases for V and 0 bases for J; bases not matched to a gene: 5. The CDR3 totals 15 residues. Germline CDR1 WSHSY, CDR2 SAAADI. CDR3 sequence (DNA): TGCGCCAGCACCTCCGGACTAGCGGGCTCCTACGAGCAGTACTTC. Residues: CASTSGLAGSYEQYF.